Listed below are T cell receptor beta chains from one sample, sequenced in a study of blood T cell repertoires in COVID-19. Sequenced by immunoSEQ multiplex PCR; TCRdb stores in-frame clones only, minus some. The table has 350,000 to 450,000 clones, around nine tenths seen once. The sequenced sample was peripheral blood. The source of these receptors is a woman aged 55-75 years with COVID-19, enrolled during active disease. Both conserved end residues are part of each CDR3. D genes are given only for firm matches. Not all rows give a size; the values are once, few, many and, for expanded clones, a class.

D,size,J,V,CDR3,DNA
-,once,TRBJ1-2,TRBV19,CASSILGQGEGYTF,TGTGCCAGTAGTATTCTGGGGCAAGGCGAAGGCTACACCTTC
TRBD2,once,TRBJ2-2,TRBV9,CASSETSGLNTGELFF,TGTGCCAGCAGCGAGACTAGCGGATTAAATACCGGGGAGCTGTTTTTT
TRBD2,-,TRBJ2-1,TRBV6-6,CASSLTSRSEQFF,TGTGCCAGCAGTTTGACTAGCAGGAGTGAGCAGTTCTTC
TRBD2,once,TRBJ2-7,TRBV5-1,CASSSLAGGLPYEQYF,TGCGCCAGCAGCTCCCTAGCGGGGGGGCTACCGTACGAGCAGTACTTC
TRBD1,-,TRBJ2-7,TRBV30,CAWSVFWLGDRGNEQYF,TGTGCCTGGAGTGTATTTTGGCTGGGGGACAGGGGAAACGAGCAGTACTTC
-,-,TRBJ2-1,TRBV5-6,CASSSLTQRGDNEQFF,TGTGCCAGCAGCTCCTTGACCCAAAGGGGCGACAATGAGCAGTTCTTC
-,-,TRBJ1-1,TRBV11-2,CASSFTVNTEAFF,TGTGCCAGCAGCTTTACTGTAAACACTGAAGCTTTCTTT
-,-,TRBJ1-2,TRBV20-1,CSASTEGLDGYTF,TGCAGTGCTAGTACTGAGGGTTTAGATGGCTACACCTTC
TRBD1,-,TRBJ2-7,TRBV11-3,CASSTSRDRVEQYF,TGTGCCAGCAGCACGAGCCGGGACAGGGTAGAGCAGTACTTC
-,-,TRBJ2-3,TRBV6-4,CASSDSAADTQYF,TGTGCCAGCAGTGACTCTGCGGCAGATACGCAGTATTTT
TRBD1,-,TRBJ1-2,TRBV7-2,CASSSGQGRYGYTF,TGTGCCAGCAGCTCTGGACAGGGGAGGTATGGCTACACCTTC
-,-,TRBJ1-1,TRBV27,CASSPRAGTEAFF,TGTGCCAGCAGCCCCCGGGCGGGCACTGAAGCTTTCTTT
TRBD1,-,TRBJ1-1,TRBV3-1/TRBV3-2,CASSNRGSYTEAFF,TGTGCCAGCAGCAACAGGGGTTCCTACACTGAAGCTTTCTTT
-,once,TRBJ1-3,TRBV5-1,CASSLGASGNTIYF,TGCGCCAGCAGCTTGGGGGCCTCTGGAAACACCATATATTTT
TRBD1,-,TRBJ1-4,TRBV5-4,CASTDGQGREKLFF,TGTGCCAGCACCGACGGACAGGGAAGGGAAAAACTGTTTTTT
-,-,TRBJ1-1,TRBV5-1,CASSLVGSWNTEAFF,TGCGCCAGCAGCTTGGTGGGCAGCTGGAACACTGAAGCTTTCTTT
TRBD1,-,TRBJ1-6,TRBV3-1/TRBV3-2,CASSQTGTGVNSPLHF,TGTGCCAGCAGCCAAACCGGGACAGGGGTTAATTCACCCCTCCACTTT
-,-,TRBJ1-2,TRBV28,CASSLLGQNYGYTF,TGTGCCAGCAGTTTATTGGGCCAGAACTATGGCTACACCTTC
-,-,TRBJ1-2,TRBV25-1,CATASGGAQSYGYTF,TGTGCCACCGCCTCGGGAGGGGCGCAAAGCTATGGCTACACCTTC
TRBD2,few,TRBJ2-1,TRBV7-2,CASSSGTSSYNEQFF,TGTGCCAGCAGCTCAGGGACTAGCTCCTACAATGAGCAGTTCTTC
TRBD2,-,TRBJ2-1,TRBV11-3,CAIASGTNNEQFF,TGTGCAATTGCATCAGGGACTAACAATGAGCAGTTCTTC
-,-,TRBJ1-2,TRBV5-1,CASSSLGTTGNYGYTF,TGCGCCAGCAGCTCCTTAGGGACAACAGGGAATTATGGCTACACCTTC
TRBD1,-,TRBJ1-2,TRBV19,CASRRLGQGAPNYGYTF,TGTGCCAGTAGAAGATTGGGACAGGGGGCACCTAACTATGGCTACACCTTC
TRBD1,-,TRBJ1-2,TRBV5-4,CASSLVQGNSGYTF,TGTGCCAGCAGCTTGGTACAGGGGAATAGTGGCTACACCTTC
TRBD2,-,TRBJ2-1,TRBV7-2,CASSRFLAGIQSSYNEQFF,TGTGCCAGCAGCCGTTTTCTAGCGGGGATCCAATCCTCCTACAATGAGCAGTTCTTC
TRBD1,-,TRBJ2-7,TRBV28,CATFKGTGLTEQYF,TGTGCCACTTTTAAGGGGACAGGCCTAACCGAGCAGTACTTC
TRBD1,-,TRBJ1-2,TRBV6-5,CASSYAGQGVYGYTF,TGTGCCAGCAGTTACGCCGGACAGGGAGTCTATGGCTACACCTTC
-,-,TRBJ2-5,TRBV9,CASSELATWQALGTQYF,TGTGCCAGCAGCGAGCTGGCCACCTGGCAGGCGTTGGGGACCCAGTACTTC
-,-,TRBJ1-4,TRBV5-1,CASSLDARGLVNEKLFF,TGCGCCAGCAGCTTGGACGCCAGGGGTCTCGTTAATGAAAAACTGTTTTTT
-,-,TRBJ2-1,TRBV7-6,CASSLVASTVYNEQFF,TGTGCCAGCAGCTTAGTAGCTTCGACAGTCTACAATGAGCAGTTCTTC
TRBD2,once,TRBJ2-5,TRBV5-4,CASSRGGLAGAQETQYF,TGTGCCAGCAGCCGGGGAGGGCTAGCGGGGGCCCAAGAGACCCAGTACTTC
-,-,TRBJ1-2,TRBV29-1,CSVVEGTAYGYTF,TGCAGCGTTGTGGAGGGGACGGCCTATGGCTACACCTTC
-,-,TRBJ2-7,TRBV5-6,CASSSGLSYEQYF,TGTGCCAGCAGCTCAGGACTGTCCTACGAGCAGTACTTC
TRBD1,-,TRBJ1-2,TRBV7-9,CASSQQGGVHYGYTF,TGTGCCAGCAGCCAACAGGGGGGAGTCCATTATGGCTACACCTTC
TRBD2,-,TRBJ2-7,TRBV27,CASSLWASGDTYEQYF,TGTGCCAGCAGTTTATGGGCTAGCGGAGATACCTACGAGCAGTACTTC
TRBD1,-,TRBJ2-7,TRBV14,CASSQEGVVKGANEQYF,TGTGCCAGCAGCCAAGAAGGAGTAGTTAAGGGGGCCAACGAGCAGTACTTC